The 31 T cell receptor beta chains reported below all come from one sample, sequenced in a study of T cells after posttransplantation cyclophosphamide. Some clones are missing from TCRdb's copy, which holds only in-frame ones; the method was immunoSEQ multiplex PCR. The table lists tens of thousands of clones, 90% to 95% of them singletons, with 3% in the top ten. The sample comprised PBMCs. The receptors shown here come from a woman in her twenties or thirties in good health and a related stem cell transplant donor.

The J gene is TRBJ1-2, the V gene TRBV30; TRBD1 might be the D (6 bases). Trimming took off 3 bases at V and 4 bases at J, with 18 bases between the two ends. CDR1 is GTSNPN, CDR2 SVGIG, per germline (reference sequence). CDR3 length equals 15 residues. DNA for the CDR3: TGTGCCTGGAGCGATCGCGACAGGACACTCTATGGCTACACCTTC. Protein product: CAWSDRDRTLYGYTF.

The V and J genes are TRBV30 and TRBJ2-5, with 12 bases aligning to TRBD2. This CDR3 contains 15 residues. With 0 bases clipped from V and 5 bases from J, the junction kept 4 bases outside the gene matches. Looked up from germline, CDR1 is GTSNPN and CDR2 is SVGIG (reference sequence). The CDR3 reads CAWSVGTSGWETQYF. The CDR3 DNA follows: TGTGCCTGGAGTGTAGGGACTAGCGGGTGGGAGACCCAGTACTTC. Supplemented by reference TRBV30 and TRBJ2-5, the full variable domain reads SQTIHQWPATLVQPVGSPLSLECTVEGTSNPNLYWYRQAAGRGLQLLFYSVGIGQISSEVPQNLSASRPQDRQFILSSKKLLLSDSGFYLCAWSVGTSGWETQYFGPGTRLLVL.

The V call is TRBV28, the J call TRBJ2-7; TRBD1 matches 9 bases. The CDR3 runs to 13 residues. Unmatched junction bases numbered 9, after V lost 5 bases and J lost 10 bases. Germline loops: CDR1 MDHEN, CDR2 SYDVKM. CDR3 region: CASSPRDRESQYF. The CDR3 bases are TGTGCCAGCAGTCCCCGGGACAGGGAGAGCCAGTACTTC.

CDR3 loop: CASSRTVRTNEQFF. CDR3 nucleotide sequence: TGTGCCAGCAGCCGCACGGTCCGGACGAATGAGCAGTTCTTC. V usage is TRBV6-1 and J usage is TRBJ2-1, with D unclear. This CDR3 region has 14 residues. The V end was cut by 6 bases, the J end by 7 bases, with 16 bases between. In germline, CDR1 is MNHNS, CDR2 SASEGT.

The CDR3 DNA sequence: TGTGCCAGCAGTGGAGGGACTAGCACAGATACGCAGTATTTT. It is translated as CASSGGTSTDTQYF. V gene TRBV6-4 combines with J gene TRBJ2-3; tentative D call: TRBD2 (6 bases). The V gene's germline CDR1 is MRHNA and CDR2 SNTAGT. V gave up 4 bases and J gave up 0 bases, with 8 bases separating them. The CDR3 length is 14 residues.

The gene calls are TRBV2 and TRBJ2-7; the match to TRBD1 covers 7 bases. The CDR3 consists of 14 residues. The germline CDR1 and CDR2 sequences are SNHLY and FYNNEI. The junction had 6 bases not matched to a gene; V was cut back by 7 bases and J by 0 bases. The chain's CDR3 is CASTRRGSSYEQYF. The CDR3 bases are TGTGCCAGCACCCGCAGGGGGAGCTCCTACGAGCAGTACTTC. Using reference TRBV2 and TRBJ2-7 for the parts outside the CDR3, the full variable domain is EPEVTQTPSHQVTQMGQEVILRCVPISNHLYFYWYRQILGQKVEFLVSFYNNEISEKSEIFDDQFSVERPDGSNFTLKIRSTKLEDSAMYFCASTRRGSSYEQYFGPGTRLTVT.

CDR3 DNA sequence: TGTGCCAGCAGCCAACAACAGGGGGCCAACTATGGCTACACCTTC. Its protein is CASSQQQGANYGYTF. The chain is built from TRBV14 and TRBJ1-2; the match to TRBD1 covers 9 bases. V lost 2 bases to trimming and J lost 2 bases; unmatched junction nucleotides: 3. Germline assignment: CDR1 SGHDN and CDR2 FVKESK. The CDR3 has 15 residues.

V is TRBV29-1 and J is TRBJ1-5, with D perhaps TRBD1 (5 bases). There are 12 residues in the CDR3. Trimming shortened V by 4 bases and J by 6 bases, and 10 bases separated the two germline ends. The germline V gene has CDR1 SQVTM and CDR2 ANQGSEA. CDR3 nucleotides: TGCAGCGTTGGACGGGACGGTCAGCCCCAGCATTTT. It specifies CSVGRDGQPQHF.

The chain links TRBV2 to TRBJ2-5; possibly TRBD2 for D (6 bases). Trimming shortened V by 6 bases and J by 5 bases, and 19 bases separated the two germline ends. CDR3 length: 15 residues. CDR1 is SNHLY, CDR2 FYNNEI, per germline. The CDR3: CASRGIGGQRETQYF. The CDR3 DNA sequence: TGTGCCAGCAGGGGGATAGGAGGGCAGCGCGAGACCCAGTACTTC.

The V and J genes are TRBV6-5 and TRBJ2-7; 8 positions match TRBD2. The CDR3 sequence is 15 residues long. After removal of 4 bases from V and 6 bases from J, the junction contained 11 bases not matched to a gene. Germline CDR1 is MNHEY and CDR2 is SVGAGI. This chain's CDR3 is CASSSVRGVWGEQYF. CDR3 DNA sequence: TGTGCCAGCAGTTCCGTGCGGGGGGTTTGGGGCGAGCAGTACTTC.

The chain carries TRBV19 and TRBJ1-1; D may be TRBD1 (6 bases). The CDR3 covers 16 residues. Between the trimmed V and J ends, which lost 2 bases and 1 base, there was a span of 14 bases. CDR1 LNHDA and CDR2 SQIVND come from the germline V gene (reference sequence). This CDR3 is CASSIQPGHRNTEAFF. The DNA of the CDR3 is TGTGCCAGTAGTATACAACCGGGACATCGGAACACTGAAGCTTTCTTT.

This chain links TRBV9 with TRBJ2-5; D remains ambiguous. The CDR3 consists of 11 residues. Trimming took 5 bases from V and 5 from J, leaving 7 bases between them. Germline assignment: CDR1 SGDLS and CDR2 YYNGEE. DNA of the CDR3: TGTGCCAGCAGTTACGGGGAGACCCAGTACTTC. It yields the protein CASSYGETQYF.

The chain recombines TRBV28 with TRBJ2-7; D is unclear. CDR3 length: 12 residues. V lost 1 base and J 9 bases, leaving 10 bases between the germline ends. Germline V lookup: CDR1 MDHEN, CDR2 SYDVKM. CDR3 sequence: CASSLSRVVQYF. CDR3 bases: TGTGCCAGCAGTTTATCTCGCGTGGTGCAGTACTTC.

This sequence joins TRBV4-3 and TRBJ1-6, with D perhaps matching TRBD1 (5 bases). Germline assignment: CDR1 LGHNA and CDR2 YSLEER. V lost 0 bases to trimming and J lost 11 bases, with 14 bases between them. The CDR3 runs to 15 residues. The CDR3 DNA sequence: TGCGCCAGCAGCCAAGACCTCAGGACATTCGCACCCCTCCACTTT. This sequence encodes CASSQDLRTFAPLHF.

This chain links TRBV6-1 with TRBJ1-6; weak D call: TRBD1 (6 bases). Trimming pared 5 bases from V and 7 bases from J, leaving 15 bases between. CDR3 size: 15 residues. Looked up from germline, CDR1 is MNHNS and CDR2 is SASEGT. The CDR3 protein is CASSRGGVNNSPLHF. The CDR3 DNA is TGTGCCAGCAGTAGGGGGGGGGTGAACAATTCACCCCTCCACTTT.

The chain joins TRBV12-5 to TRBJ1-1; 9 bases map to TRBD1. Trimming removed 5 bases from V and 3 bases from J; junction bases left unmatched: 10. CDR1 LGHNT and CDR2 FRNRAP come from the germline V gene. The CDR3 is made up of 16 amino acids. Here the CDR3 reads CASGIRDREWDTEAFF. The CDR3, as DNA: TGTGCTAGTGGTATCCGGGACAGGGAATGGGACACTGAAGCTTTCTTT.

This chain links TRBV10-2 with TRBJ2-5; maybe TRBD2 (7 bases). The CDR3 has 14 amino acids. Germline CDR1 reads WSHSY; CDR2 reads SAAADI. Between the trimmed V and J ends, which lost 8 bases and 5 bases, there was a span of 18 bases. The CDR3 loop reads CASDGGGRAETQYF. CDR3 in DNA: TGCGCCAGCGATGGCGGGGGCAGGGCGGAGACCCAGTACTTC.

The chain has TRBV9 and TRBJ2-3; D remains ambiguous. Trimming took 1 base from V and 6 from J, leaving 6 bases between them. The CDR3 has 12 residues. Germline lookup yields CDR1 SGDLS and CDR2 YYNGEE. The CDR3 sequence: CASSVYWDTQYF. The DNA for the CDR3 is TGTGCCAGCAGCGTATACTGGGATACGCAGTATTTT.

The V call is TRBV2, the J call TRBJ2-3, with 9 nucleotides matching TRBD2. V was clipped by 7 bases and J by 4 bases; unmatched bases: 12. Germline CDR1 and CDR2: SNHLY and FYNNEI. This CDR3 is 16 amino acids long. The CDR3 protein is CASKTGISGGADTQYF. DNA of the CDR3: TGTGCCAGCAAAACCGGGATTAGCGGGGGTGCAGATACGCAGTATTTT.

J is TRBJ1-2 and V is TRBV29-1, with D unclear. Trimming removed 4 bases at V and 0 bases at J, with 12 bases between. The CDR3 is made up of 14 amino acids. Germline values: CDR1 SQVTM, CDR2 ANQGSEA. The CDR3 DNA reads TGCAGCGTTGCGGGAGTTCTGGCTAACTATGGCTACACCTTC. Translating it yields CSVAGVLANYGYTF.

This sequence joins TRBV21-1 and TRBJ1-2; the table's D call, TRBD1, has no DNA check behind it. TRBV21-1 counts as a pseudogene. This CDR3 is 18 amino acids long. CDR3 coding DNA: TGTGCCAGCAGCAAAGGGAGGACAGGGGGCTATTATAACTATGGCTACACCTTC. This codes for CASSKGRTGGYYNYGYTF.

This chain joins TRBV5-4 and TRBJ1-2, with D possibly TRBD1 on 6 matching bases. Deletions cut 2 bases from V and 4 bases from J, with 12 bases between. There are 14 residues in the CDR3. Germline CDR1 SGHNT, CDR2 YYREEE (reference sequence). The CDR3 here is CASSLGQNPYGYTF. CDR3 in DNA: TGTGCCAGCAGCTTAGGACAGAACCCCTATGGCTACACCTTC.

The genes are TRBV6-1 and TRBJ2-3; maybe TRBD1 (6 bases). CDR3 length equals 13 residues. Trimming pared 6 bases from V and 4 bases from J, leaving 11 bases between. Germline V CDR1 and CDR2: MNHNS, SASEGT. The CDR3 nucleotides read TGTGCCAGCAGGAAAGAGGGGGCAGATACGCAGTATTTT. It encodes CASRKEGADTQYF.

CDR3 loop: CASSSTGGAGYTF. The CDR3 DNA follows: TGTGCCAGCAGCTCCACAGGGGGCGCTGGCTACACCTTC. This sequence joins TRBV7-6 and TRBJ1-2; 9 bases fit TRBD1. Germline V gene sequence: CDR1 SGHVS, CDR2 FNYEAQ. The J segment lost 7 bases and the V segment lost 4 bases, leaving 4 bases of the junction unmatched. The CDR3 runs 13 residues.

The CDR3 spells CASRERGVGEQFF. Written as DNA, the CDR3 is TGTGCCAGCAGGGAGCGGGGGGTAGGGGAGCAGTTCTTC. The chain uses TRBV2 and TRBJ2-1; 9 bases agree with TRBD2. The CDR3 runs to 13 residues. Looked up from germline, CDR1 is SNHLY and CDR2 is FYNNEI. J lost 10 bases, V lost 6 bases, and 7 bases had no gene match.

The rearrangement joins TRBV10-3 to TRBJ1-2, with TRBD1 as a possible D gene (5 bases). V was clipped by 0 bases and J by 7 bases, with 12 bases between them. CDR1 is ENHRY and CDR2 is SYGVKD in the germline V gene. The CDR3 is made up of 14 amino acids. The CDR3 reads CAISESTTQGGYTF. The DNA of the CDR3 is TGTGCCATCAGTGAGTCGACGACCCAGGGTGGCTACACCTTC.

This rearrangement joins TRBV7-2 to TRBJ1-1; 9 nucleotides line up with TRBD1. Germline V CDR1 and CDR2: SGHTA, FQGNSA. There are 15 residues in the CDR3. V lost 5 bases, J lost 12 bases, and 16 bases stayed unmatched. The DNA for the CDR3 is TGTGCCAGCAGCGCCGACGGAGGGACAGGGCGTTTTTCTTTCTTT. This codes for CASSADGGTGRFSFF.

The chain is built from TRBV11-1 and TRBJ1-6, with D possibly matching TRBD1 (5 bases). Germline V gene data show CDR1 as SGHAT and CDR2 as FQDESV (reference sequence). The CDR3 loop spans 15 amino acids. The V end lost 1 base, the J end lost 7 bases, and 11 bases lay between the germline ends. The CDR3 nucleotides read TGTGCCAGCAGCTTAGACTGGGGCGGAAATTCACCCCTCCACTTT. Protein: CASSLDWGGNSPLHF.

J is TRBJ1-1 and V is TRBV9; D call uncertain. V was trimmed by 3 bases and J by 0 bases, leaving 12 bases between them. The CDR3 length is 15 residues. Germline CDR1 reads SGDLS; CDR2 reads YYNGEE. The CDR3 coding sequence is TGTGCCAGCAGCGCAAAGGACGGGTTGAACACTGAAGCTTTCTTT. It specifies CASSAKDGLNTEAFF. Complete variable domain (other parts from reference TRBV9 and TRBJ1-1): DSGVTQTPKHLITATGQRVTLRCSPRSGDLSVYWYQQSLDQGLQFLIQYYNGEERAKGNILERFSAQQFPDLHSELNLSSLELGDSALYFCASSAKDGLNTEAFFGQGTRLTVV.

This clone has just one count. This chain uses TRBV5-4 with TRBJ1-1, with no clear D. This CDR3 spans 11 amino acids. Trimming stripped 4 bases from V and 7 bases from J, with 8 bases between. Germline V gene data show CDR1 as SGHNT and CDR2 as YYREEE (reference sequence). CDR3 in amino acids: CASSEWGEAFF. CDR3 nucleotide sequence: TGTGCCAGCAGCGAGTGGGGTGAAGCTTTCTTT.

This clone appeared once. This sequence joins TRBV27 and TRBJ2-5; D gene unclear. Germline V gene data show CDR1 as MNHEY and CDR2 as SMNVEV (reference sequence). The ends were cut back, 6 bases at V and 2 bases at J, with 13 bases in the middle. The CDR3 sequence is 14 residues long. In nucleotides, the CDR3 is TGTGCCAGCAGCCAAGGGAACTTACAAGAGACCCAGTACTTC. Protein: CASSQGNLQETQYF.